The 9 T cell receptor beta chains below were found in one sample sequenced in a study of response to subunit inactivated influenza vaccine (dated by TCRdb to the late 2010s). Library generation was performed with RT-PCR. The reads were generated on an Illumina HiSeq 2500. TCRdb reran the public reads through fastp at Q25 and MiXCR, keeping productive beta chains. Duplicate CDR3 protein sequences are folded into a single record with the most common DNA and genes. The sample includes 630,000 or so distinct CDR3 sequences, with 15% to 19% observed a single time. The top ten clonotypes cover 11% of the sample. The sequencing used PBMCs from blood, collected 11 to 12 days after vaccination. These receptors originate from a man in his fifties who received an inactivated influenza vaccine. Donor details come from another sample of the same person, matched by shared clones.

The chain recombines TRBV6-1 with TRBJ1-1; D unresolved. The CDR3 spans 16 residues. The V gene's germline CDR1 is MNHNS and CDR2 SASEGT. V was pared by 3 bases and J by 0 bases, with 14 bases between. The CDR3 is CASSDQYDTLNTEAFF. As DNA, the CDR3 is TGTGCCAGCAGTGACCAATACGACACCTTGAACACTGAAGCTTTCTTT.

This clonotype was seen just once. The genes are TRBV28 and TRBJ2-7; D unresolved. The CDR3 contains 16 residues. Trimming took 10 bases from V and 3 from J, leaving 25 bases between them. Germline assignment: CDR1 MDHEN and CDR2 SYDVKM. CDR3 bases: TGTGCCATCAGCCCTCGTTTCAGGCTTACGGTCTACGAGCAGTACTTC. Translated: CAISPRFRLTVYEQYF. The whole variable domain, remainder taken from reference TRBV28 and TRBJ2-7, is DVKVTQSSRYLVKRTGEKVFLECVQDMDHENMFWYRQDPGLGLRLIYFSYDVKMKEKGDIPEGYSVSREKKERFSLILESASTNQTSMYLCAISPRFRLTVYEQYFGPGTRLTVT.

The gene calls are TRBV12-3 or TRBV12-4 and TRBJ2-1, with D maybe TRBD1 (6 bases). This CDR3 region has 15 residues. The V end lost 6 bases, the J end lost 1 base, and 13 bases lay between the germline ends. The CDR3 bases are TGTGCCAGCAGCTCCACACAGGGTTCCTACAATGAGCAGTTCTTC. It codes for CASSSTQGSYNEQFF.

This chain links TRBV7-2 with TRBJ2-1; D may correspond to TRBD1 or TRBD2 (5 bases each). V was cut by 5 bases and J by 7 bases, with 9 bases left in between. Germline CDR1 is SGHTA and CDR2 is FQGNSA. This CDR3 contains 12 residues. CDR3 amino acids: CASSGDVNEQFF. In nucleotides, the CDR3 is TGTGCCAGCAGCGGGGACGTGAATGAGCAGTTCTTC.

This clonotype was seen only a few times. The chain uses TRBV3-1 and TRBJ1-5; D gene unclear. Germline CDR1 LGHDT, CDR2 YNNKEL (reference sequence). The V end was cut by 0 bases, the J end by 4 bases, with 10 bases between. This CDR3 comprises 15 residues. The CDR3 loop reads CASSQDLTTNQPQHF. The CDR3 bases are TGTGCCAGCAGCCAAGATCTGACAACTAATCAGCCCCAGCATTTT.

This clonotype was recorded a few times. The rearrangement links TRBV28 to TRBJ2-1; 8 positions match TRBD2. The germline V gene encodes CDR1 MDHEN and CDR2 SYDVKM. After removal of 3 bases from V and 4 bases from J, the junction contained 2 bases not matched to a gene. CDR3 length: 14 amino acids. As DNA, the CDR3 is TGTGCCAGCAGTTTTGGGACTAGATACAATGAGCAGTTCTTC. It codes for CASSFGTRYNEQFF.

CDR3 region: CASSTGTTTEAFF. The CDR3 nucleotides read TGTGCCAGCAGTACAGGTACAACCACTGAAGCTTTCTTT. The rearrangement joins TRBV6-2 or TRBV6-3 to TRBJ1-1; weak D call: TRBD1 (5 bases). This CDR3 spans 13 amino acids. With 5 bases removed from V and 4 bases from J, the gap between germline ends came to 11 bases. Germline V lookup: CDR1 MNHEY, CDR2 SVGEGT.

This clonotype was counted between two and nine times. The chain is built from TRBV11-2 and TRBJ1-4, with D hard to call. CDR1 and CDR2 from the germline V gene are SGHAT and FQNNGV. Trimming pared 1 base from V and 5 bases from J, leaving 8 bases between. This CDR3 is built from 14 residues. The CDR3: CASSLGRKNEKLFF. The CDR3 DNA reads TGTGCCAGCAGCTTAGGCAGGAAGAATGAAAAACTGTTTTTT.

The chain employs TRBV6-1 and TRBJ2-5, with D perhaps matching TRBD1 (5 bases). Looked up from germline, CDR1 is MNHNS and CDR2 is SASEGT. The germline V and J ends were trimmed by 5 bases and 0 bases, with 16 bases remaining between them. The CDR3 totals 16 residues. The CDR3: CASSRFPQGNQETQYF. DNA of the CDR3: TGTGCCAGCAGTCGCTTTCCCCAGGGCAACCAAGAGACCCAGTACTTC.